The 6 T cell receptor beta chains listed next were all sequenced from one sample in a study of T cell repertoires in cytomegalovirus infection. From the reads, TCRdb called clonotypes with MiXCR, one entry per CDR3 protein. Of just over 150,000 distinct CDR3 sequences in the sample, 20% to 30% were seen once. The sample consisted of PBMCs. The origin of the receptors is a human donor in good health (CMV status not recorded). Some clones in this sample may be carry-over from other donors' samples.

This clonotype was recorded many times. J is TRBJ2-2 and V is TRBV7-6; 8 bases map to TRBD1. CDR1 and CDR2 (germline): SGHVS, FNYEAQ. This CDR3 has 17 residues. V shed 2 bases, J shed 1 base, and the junction held 6 bases outside the gene matches. CDR3 in DNA: TGTGCCAGCAGCTTACCAAAGACAGGGGAGAACACCGGGGAGCTGTTTTTT. Translation gives CASSLPKTGENTGELFF.

The chain uses TRBV28 and TRBJ2-3; unclear D gene. V was shortened by 6 bases and J by 1 base, with 11 bases between the two germline ends. CDR3 length equals 14 residues. Germline CDR1 MDHEN, CDR2 SYDVKM. CDR3 residues: CASSKPRGTDTQYF. The CDR3 bases are TGTGCCAGCAGCAAACCTAGAGGCACAGATACGCAGTATTTT.

Many counts were recorded for this clonotype. The CDR3 nucleotides read TGTGCCAGCAGCCCGGACAGGGGCGGCGGGACTAATGAAAAACTGTTTTTT. Amino acid sequence: CASSPDRGGGTNEKLFF. The V and J genes are TRBV7-9 and TRBJ1-4; 9 nucleotides line up with TRBD1. Germline lookup yields CDR1 SEHNR and CDR2 FQNEAQ (reference sequence). This CDR3 spans 17 amino acids. The trim removed 5 bases at V and 2 bases at J, leaving 9 bases unmatched.

This clonotype has only a few counts. The rearrangement uses TRBV28 and TRBJ1-2, with D maybe TRBD1 (5 bases). Looked up from germline, CDR1 is MDHEN and CDR2 is SYDVKM. The CDR3 has 14 amino acids. V was clipped by 4 bases and J by 4 bases, with 13 bases between them. CDR3 residues: CASSSGPDTYGYTF. The CDR3 coding sequence is TGTGCCAGCAGTTCGGGGCCCGATACCTATGGCTACACCTTC.

In its sample, this clonotype was seen many times. The chain carries TRBV7-8 and TRBJ2-3, with TRBD2 matching over 7 bases. The trim removed 5 bases at V and 2 bases at J, leaving 16 bases unmatched. This CDR3 has 18 amino acids. Germline loops: CDR1 SGHVS, CDR2 FQNEAQ. CDR3 loop: CASSHRKTAGLDTDTQYF. CDR3 in DNA: TGTGCCAGCAGCCACAGGAAGACAGCCGGACTAGACACAGATACGCAGTATTTT.

This sequence joins TRBV29-1 and TRBJ1-4; TRBD1 aligns across 8 bases. Germline CDR1 reads SQVTM; CDR2 reads ANQGSEA. The junction had 8 bases not matched to a gene; V was cut back by 7 bases and J by 7 bases. This CDR3 has 13 residues. CDR3 loop: CSAKQGESEKLFF. The DNA of the CDR3 is TGCAGCGCCAAACAGGGGGAGTCTGAAAAACTGTTTTTT.